This T cell receptor beta chain was documented in a study of T-cell memory formation after mild COVID-19 (dated by TCRdb to the early 2020s). Regarding the study in general: TCR sequence clusters from the two donors were largely donor specific. In two donors, T-cell clones that expanded and contracted after mild COVID-19 were followed by sequencing TCRalpha and TCRbeta repertoires longitudinally. The cohort was made up of two young adult volunteers, one female and one male, who were previously healthy.

Ficoll-Paque density gradient centrifugation was the method used to isolate PBMCs. Overall results and qualifications from the work: Only two mild cases were covered in the study, and larger cohorts including severe cases with pre-infection samples were considered necessary. Some responding clones were detected in pre-infection memory, which suggested that pre-existing cross-reactive memory T cells had joined the SARS-CoV-2 response. SARS-CoV-2 specificity was not confirmed for the second-wave clones peaking on day 37. Contracting CD4+ clones turned up mainly in the CM and EM memory subsets, whereas EMRA was where CD8+ clones were enriched. Clones that contracted from day 15 to 85 showed balanced CD4/CD8 phenotypes, whereas a second wave of clones that expanded from day 15 to 37 leaned towards CD4+.

The instrument given in TCRdb is Illumina NovaSeq 6000. Using 5'RACE with constant-segment primers, TCRalpha and TCRbeta cDNA libraries were constructed, with sample barcodes and unique molecular identifiers added in the process. Trizol reagent was used to extract RNA from every sample. The libraries were amplified in two PCR steps, and the second step added a second sample barcode and Illumina TruSeq adapters. The libraries were sequenced on an Illumina NovaSeq using 2 x 150 bp paired-end reads. The paper's data handling went like this. Reads were demultiplexed and collapsed into UMI-guided consensus sequences with migec v1.2.7. With mixcr v2.1.11, UMI consensuses were aligned to TRA and TRB V and J templates and assembled into clonotypes. Expanded or contracted clonotypes were those called significant by both edgeR and NoisET, with noise models trained on biological replicates. For edgeR calls, a false discovery rate-adjusted p below 0.01 and a log2 fold-change threshold of 1 were applied. As an exploratory analysis of dynamics, PCA with hierarchical clustering was applied to max-normalized trajectories of the 1000 most abundant clonotypes. Separately sequenced CD4+ and CD8+ repertoires were used to assign the CD4 or CD8 phenotype of responding clones. TCRdb reworked the public reads: Q25 trimming with fastp, MiXCR clone assembly, productive beta chains retained. Records with the same CDR3 protein are collapsed into one entry carrying the most frequent genes and DNA. The V and J calls here are based on TCRdb, not the publication. This sample is represented by 300,000 to 350,000 distinct CDR3 sequences; roughly an eighth of them were singletons. The biggest ten clones account for about a fifth of the sample.

CDR1 and CDR2, looked up from the germline V gene (reference sequence), are LGHDT and YNNKEL. V drops 3 bases and J drops 2 bases, leaving 10 bases in between. The CDR3 contains 15 residues, cysteine and phenylalanine counted. The sequence is cut down to CDR3 DNA, 45 bases in frame from base 1. A remark on this clonotype: Its target antigen remains unknown. No qualities accompany the bases; no much larger clone lies one base away.

The chain uses TRBV3-1 and TRBJ1-4, with the D gene too uncertain to name. Source material: PBMCs or a T cell subset sorted from them (not recorded which). The origin of this receptor is a man aged 18 to 29 who had mild COVID-19 (a few samples of this study predate the infection). The sample titles of this study are shuffled in the database, so cell type and time point are left out; the donor was told from shared clones. In nucleotides, the sequence is TGTGCCAGCAGCCAGCAGTCGGGGACTAATGAAAAACTGTTTTTT. Translated, it reads CASSQQSGTNEKLFF.